One sample yielded the 29 T cell receptor beta chains listed below, sequenced in a study of CD8+ T cells in alopecia areata. Extraction and reverse transcription of RNA yielded cDNA as the sequencing template. Profiling relied on immunoSEQ multiplex PCR, and the TCRdb table lists in-frame clones only, not all of them. The data hold more than 200,000 clones, with less than 80% observed a single time. Sequenced material: CD4+ T cells sorted from blood, taken at week 0. The origin of the receptors is a human donor with alopecia areata.

The rearrangement links TRBV2 to TRBJ2-3; D gene uncertain. Germline V gene lookup returns CDR1 SNHLY and CDR2 FYNNEI. Trimming left V 6 bases short and J 6 bases short, with 10 bases between. The CDR3 consists of 12 residues. The CDR3 DNA is TGTGCCAGCAGAGTGCTCTCGGATACGCAGTATTTT. This translates into CASRVLSDTQYF. Full variable domain (rest looked up from reference TRBV2 and TRBJ2-3): EPEVTQTPSHQVTQMGQEVILRCVPISNHLYFYWYRQILGQKVEFLVSFYNNEISEKSEIFDDQFSVERPDGSNFTLKIRSTKLEDSAMYFCASRVLSDTQYFGPGTRLTVL.

This clone occurred a few times. This sample includes further DNA sequences coding for the same CDR3. The chain is built from TRBV7-9 and TRBJ2-7, with 7 bases that match TRBD1. Trimming at V came to 4 bases and at J to 3 bases, leaving 3 bases not matched to a gene. The CDR3 contains 13 residues. Germline V lookup: CDR1 SEHNR, CDR2 FQNEAQ (reference sequence). Here the CDR3 reads CASSSDRLYEQYF. CDR3 DNA sequence: TGTGCCAGCAGCTCGGACAGGCTCTACGAGCAGTACTTC.

This clone was detected a few times. Other DNA sequences from this sample encode an identical CDR3 as well. The chain employs TRBV7-2 and TRBJ2-3; D gene unclear. V was cut by 4 bases and J by 6 bases, with 5 bases left in between. Germline V gives CDR1 SGHTA, CDR2 FQGNSA. The CDR3 covers 11 residues. The CDR3 loop is CASSYTDTQYF. CDR3 sequence (DNA): TGTGCCAGCAGCTACACGGATACGCAGTATTTT.

This chain uses TRBV5-6 with TRBJ1-1, with D tentatively TRBD1 (5 bases). Germline assignment: CDR1 SGHDT and CDR2 YYEEEE. The CDR3 is 13 residues long. Trimming shortened V by 4 bases and J by 7 bases, and 14 bases separated the two germline ends. The CDR3 here is CASSPEVGGEAFF. In nucleotides, the CDR3 is TGTGCCAGCAGCCCGGAAGTGGGGGGTGAAGCTTTCTTT. The entire variable domain, with the rest obtained from reference TRBV5-6 and TRBJ1-1, is as follows: DAGVTQSPTHLIKTRGQQVTLRCSPKSGHDTVSWYQQALGQGPQFIFQYYEEEERQRGNFPDRFSGHQFPNYSSELNVNALLLGDSALYLCASSPEVGGEAFFGQGTRLTVV.

The chain has TRBV5-6 and TRBJ1-2; 8 bases align to TRBD1. V shed 4 bases, J shed 6 bases, and the junction held 2 bases outside the gene matches. The CDR3 consists of 12 residues. The germline V gene has CDR1 SGHDT and CDR2 YYEEEE. CDR3 bases: TGTGCCAGCAGCCCAGGGGGCCATGGCTACACCTTC. Protein: CASSPGGHGYTF.

This chain uses TRBV30 with TRBJ1-1; 8 bases agree with TRBD1. CDR1 is GTSNPN and CDR2 is SVGIG in the germline V gene (reference sequence). The V segment lost 4 bases and the J segment 5 bases; nucleotides outside the gene matches: 9. The CDR3 contains 14 residues. The DNA for the CDR3 is TGTGCCTGGACAGTCGGGACAGGTGAGACTGAAGCTTTCTTT. Protein: CAWTVGTGETEAFF.

This clone appeared a few times. This chain joins TRBV7-9 and TRBJ1-1, with D unclear. Per germline, CDR1 SEHNR and CDR2 FQNEAQ (reference sequence). V shed 2 bases and J shed 7 bases, with 14 bases lying between them. This CDR3 spans 14 amino acids. The chain's CDR3 is CASSLPWGVSEAFF. CDR3 bases: TGTGCCAGCAGCTTACCGTGGGGAGTGAGTGAAGCTTTCTTT.

V is TRBV29-1 and J is TRBJ2-3; 8 nucleotides match TRBD2. CDR1 and CDR2 (germline): SQVTM, ANQGSEA. With V trimmed by 4 bases and J by 1 base, 4 bases remained unmatched. The CDR3 has 14 amino acids. CDR3 nucleotides: TGCAGCGTTGGGCGGCGGGGGGGCACAGATACGCAGTATTTT. Translating it yields CSVGRRGGTDTQYF.

The rearrangement uses TRBV2 and TRBJ2-7; 9 bases line up with TRBD1. The length of the CDR3 is 14 residues. Germline V gives CDR1 SNHLY, CDR2 FYNNEI. V was clipped by 6 bases and J by 1 base; unmatched bases: 4. For the CDR3, the DNA is TGTGCCAGCAGGGACAGGGGTGTGTCCTACGAGCAGTACTTC. Translation gives CASRDRGVSYEQYF.

The J gene is TRBJ1-2, the V gene TRBV20-1; D remains unclear. The CDR3 is made up of 9 amino acids. The germline V and J ends were trimmed by 7 bases and 7 bases, with 7 bases remaining between them. In germline, CDR1 is DFQATT, CDR2 SNEGSKA (reference sequence). For the CDR3, the DNA is TGCAGTGGTGGGGTTGGCTACACCTTC. It is translated as CSGGVGYTF.

This rearrangement joins TRBV5-4 to TRBJ2-7; either TRBD1 or TRBD2 may fit D (5 bases each). The germline V gene has CDR1 SGHNT and CDR2 YYREEE (reference sequence). With 5 bases removed from V and 2 bases from J, the gap between germline ends came to 14 bases. The CDR3 is made up of 14 amino acids. CDR3 loop: CASRAGTGPYEQYF. The CDR3, as DNA: TGTGCCAGCAGGGCTGGGACCGGTCCCTACGAGCAGTACTTC.

The rearrangement links TRBV5-1 to TRBJ1-2, with a tentative D call TRBD1 (5 bases). V was shortened by 5 bases and J by 8 bases, with 13 bases between the two germline ends. From germline, CDR1 is SGHRS and CDR2 YFSETQ. This CDR3 has 12 residues. The chain's CDR3 is CASRTALVGYTF. The CDR3 DNA is TGCGCCAGCAGGACAGCGCTAGTCGGCTACACCTTC.

On this clone itself: Other DNA sequences in the sample encode the same CDR3. This chain links TRBV2 with TRBJ1-5, with 8 nucleotides matching TRBD1. V dropped 6 bases and J dropped 6; count of bases not matched to a gene: 7. Germline V lookup: CDR1 SNHLY, CDR2 FYNNEI. The CDR3 contains 14 residues. The CDR3 sequence is CASRGQGRGQPQHF. CDR3 in DNA: TGTGCCAGCAGAGGACAGGGTCGTGGTCAGCCCCAGCATTTT.

The rearrangement uses TRBV15 and TRBJ1-3; D gene ambiguous. This CDR3 region has 15 residues. Germline lookup yields CDR1 LNHNV and CDR2 YYDKDF (reference sequence). With 1 base removed from V and 0 bases from J, the gap between germline ends came to 7 bases. The CDR3 DNA reads TGTGCCACCAGCAGAGGCAGGTTCTCTGGAAACACCATATATTTT. Translation: CATSRGRFSGNTIYF.

The V gene is TRBV7-3, the J gene TRBJ1-6; a possible D gene is TRBD1 (5 bases). The CDR3 has 14 amino acids. Per the germline V gene, CDR1 is SGHTA and CDR2 is FQGTGA. V lost 5 bases and J 7 bases, leaving 12 bases between the germline ends. The CDR3 nucleotides are TGTGCCAGCAGCCTAGGGACGAGCAATTCACCCCTCCACTTT. This encodes CASSLGTSNSPLHF.

This sequence joins TRBV4-2 and TRBJ2-1; D possibly matches TRBD1 or TRBD2 (5 bases each). Deletions cut 0 bases from V and 0 bases from J, with 15 bases between. The CDR3 totals 18 residues. Germline values: CDR1 LGHNA, CDR2 YNFKEQ. This chain's CDR3 is CASSQDSGGSSSYNEQFF. CDR3 coding DNA: TGTGCCAGCAGCCAAGATTCTGGGGGATCAAGCTCCTACAATGAGCAGTTCTTC.

The chain uses TRBV11-2 and TRBJ1-1; D perhaps matches TRBD1 (5 bases). Trimming pared 2 bases from V and 1 base from J, leaving 8 bases between. The length of the CDR3 is 14 residues. The germline V gene has CDR1 SGHAT and CDR2 FQNNGV. CDR3 in amino acids: CASSLRGENTEAFF. The CDR3 region has the DNA TGTGCCAGCAGCTTAAGAGGGGAGAACACTGAAGCTTTCTTT.

This clone was detected a few times. This sequence joins TRBV9 and TRBJ1-1; D call uncertain. Germline CDR1 is SGDLS and CDR2 is YYNGEE. Trimming shortened V by 0 bases and J by 3 bases, and 9 bases separated the two germline ends. This CDR3 comprises 14 residues. CDR3 sequence reads: CASSVVARDTEAFF. CDR3 bases: TGTGCCAGCAGCGTAGTGGCTAGGGACACTGAAGCTTTCTTT.

The chain carries TRBV29-1 and TRBJ2-2, with TRBD1 identical over 7 bases. The CDR3 is 13 amino acids. Germline trimming cut 6 bases from V and 5 bases from J; bases unmatched to any gene: 6. Germline V gene data show CDR1 as SQVTM and CDR2 as ANQGSEA. The CDR3 reads CSVRKGATGELFF. CDR3 bases: TGCAGCGTACGGAAGGGGGCGACCGGGGAGCTGTTTTTT.

V is TRBV7-9 and J is TRBJ1-5; TRBD1 agrees at 9 bases. CDR1 SEHNR and CDR2 FQNEAQ come from the germline V gene (reference sequence). This CDR3 has 16 amino acids. J was trimmed by 2 bases and V by 3 bases; bases with no gene match: 5. This CDR3 reads CASSLGQGKGNQPQHF. The CDR3, as DNA: TGTGCCAGCAGCTTGGGACAGGGTAAGGGCAATCAGCCCCAGCATTTT.

The chain couples TRBV6-1 to TRBJ2-7; 9 bases line up with TRBD1. Per the germline V gene, CDR1 is MNHNS and CDR2 is SASEGT. This CDR3 region has 15 residues. The V segment lost 4 bases and the J segment 1 base; nucleotides outside the gene matches: 5. The CDR3 here is CASSADRGVSYEQYF. The CDR3 nucleotides read TGTGCCAGCAGTGCCGACAGGGGGGTATCCTACGAGCAGTACTTC.

This clone was observed a handful of times. This chain connects TRBV5-1 to TRBJ2-5; D is possibly TRBD1 (6 bases). V was clipped by 1 base and J by 2 bases, with 9 bases between them. Germline V CDR1 and CDR2: SGHRS, YFSETQ. The CDR3 contains 14 residues. The CDR3 bases are TGCGCCAGCAGCTTGAATGGACAGCAAGAGACCCAGTACTTC. Encoded protein: CASSLNGQQETQYF.

This chain connects TRBV10-3 to TRBJ2-3, with D perhaps TRBD1 or TRBD2 (5 bases each). Trimming cost V 0 bases and J 3 bases, with 13 bases left between them. CDR1 and CDR2 (germline): ENHRY, SYGVKD. The CDR3 runs to 16 residues. The CDR3 DNA sequence: TGTGCCATCAGTGAGTCTACGGCAGGGAGTACAGATACGCAGTATTTT. It specifies CAISESTAGSTDTQYF.

The CDR3 here is CASSVRADQETQYF. The CDR3 DNA is TGTGCCAGCAGCGTCCGAGCGGACCAAGAGACCCAGTACTTC. This sequence joins TRBV9 and TRBJ2-5, with TRBD2 as a possible D gene (5 bases). Germline V gene lookup returns CDR1 SGDLS and CDR2 YYNGEE. There are 14 residues in the CDR3. V lost 2 bases and J lost 0, with 8 bases in between.

The gene calls are TRBV9 and TRBJ2-3; D not resolved. V lost 0 bases to trimming and J lost 0 bases, with 8 bases between them. The germline V gene encodes CDR1 SGDLS and CDR2 YYNGEE. This CDR3 region has 15 residues. In DNA form, the CDR3 reads TGTGCCAGCAGCGTAGGCTCGACTAGCACAGATACGCAGTATTTT. As protein: CASSVGSTSTDTQYF.

The V call is TRBV29-1, the J call TRBJ2-7; 8 bases are shared with TRBD1. Trimming took 7 bases from V and 3 from J; bases not matched to a gene: 5. CDR1 is SQVTM, CDR2 ANQGSEA, per germline. The CDR3 consists of 12 residues. Here the CDR3 reads CSALDRGYEQYF. The CDR3 bases are TGCAGCGCACTCGACAGGGGCTACGAGCAGTACTTC.

This chain uses TRBV29-1 with TRBJ2-5; TRBD2 matches at 11 bases. The trim removed 3 bases at V and 5 bases at J, leaving 8 bases unmatched. This CDR3 is 15 amino acids long. From germline, CDR1 is SQVTM and CDR2 ANQGSEA. As DNA, the CDR3 is TGCAGCGTTGACCCCGGGACTAGCGGAGGGGAGACCCAGTACTTC. Residues: CSVDPGTSGGETQYF.

This clone was picked up a small number of times. The gene calls are TRBV29-1 and TRBJ2-7, with D possibly being TRBD1 (5 bases). This CDR3 region has 14 residues. The germline V gene encodes CDR1 SQVTM and CDR2 ANQGSEA. V lost 7 bases to trimming and J lost 2 bases, with 18 bases between them. The CDR3 DNA reads as TGCAGCGCCCTTGGGCAGGGAAGGGCCTACGAGCAGTACTTC. This translates into CSALGQGRAYEQYF.

The chain uses TRBV7-9 and TRBJ2-7, with 9 bases identical to TRBD1. The junction had 4 bases not matched to a gene; V was cut back by 1 base and J by 0 bases. Germline loops: CDR1 SEHNR, CDR2 FQNEAQ (reference sequence). There are 16 residues in the CDR3. The CDR3 here is CASSLVWDRDSYEQYF. For the CDR3, the DNA is TGTGCCAGCAGCTTAGTATGGGACAGGGACTCCTACGAGCAGTACTTC.